This TCR beta chain was sequenced during a study of beta chain features in type 1 diabetes. Study findings and constraints: The study found moderately but significantly shorter TCRB CDR3s in all four CD4+ subsets of Type 1 diabetes patients.

This clone was counted between two and nine times. The antigen is unknown. Of the isolated RNA, all was reverse transcribed, and so the sequenced material was expressed TCRB transcripts. The repertoire was sequenced with immunoSEQ multiplex PCR; TCRdb's copy has only in-frame clones and lacks some. In the table there are roughly 230,000 clones, 11% of which are singletons. CDR1 is MNHNS, CDR2 SASEGT, per germline. This CDR3 comprises 13 residues. V was cut by 4 bases and J by 3 bases, with 10 bases left in between. This sequence was found in a man in his thirties or forties with type 1 diabetes. This chain uses TRBV6-1 with TRBJ2-7, with a weak D call TRBD1 (5 bases). The material sequenced was naive CD4+ T cells from blood. The CDR3 loop reads CASSARTIYEQYF. The DNA of the CDR3 is TGTGCCAGCAGTGCCCGGACAATCTACGAGCAGTACTTC.